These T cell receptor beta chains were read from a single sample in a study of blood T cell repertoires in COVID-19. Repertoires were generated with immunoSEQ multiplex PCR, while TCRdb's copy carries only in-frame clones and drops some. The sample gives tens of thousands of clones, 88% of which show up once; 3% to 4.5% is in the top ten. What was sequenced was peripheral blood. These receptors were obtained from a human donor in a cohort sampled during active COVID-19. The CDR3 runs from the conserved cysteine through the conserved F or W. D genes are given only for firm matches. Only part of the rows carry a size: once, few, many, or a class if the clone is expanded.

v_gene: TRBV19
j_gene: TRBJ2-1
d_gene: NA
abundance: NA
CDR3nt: TGTGCCAGTAGTGCGGGTAAGGACCTCGTCTCCTACAATGAGCAGTTCTTC
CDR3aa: CASSAGKDLVSYNEQFF

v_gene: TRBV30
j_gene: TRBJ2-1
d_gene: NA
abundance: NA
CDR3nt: TGTGCCTGGAGTGGAGAAAATGAGCAGTTCTTC
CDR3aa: CAWSGENEQFF

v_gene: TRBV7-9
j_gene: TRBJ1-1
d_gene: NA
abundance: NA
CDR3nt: TGTGCCAGCAGCTTAGGAGGGCCTCTTATCCTAGCTTTCTTT
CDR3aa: CASSLGGPLILAFF

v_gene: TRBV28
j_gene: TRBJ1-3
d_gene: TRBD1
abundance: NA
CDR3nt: TGTGCCAGCAGCGGGACAGGATTCTCTGGAAACACCATATATTTT
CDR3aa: CASSGTGFSGNTIYF

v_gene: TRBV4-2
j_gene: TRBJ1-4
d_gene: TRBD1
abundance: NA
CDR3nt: TGTGCCAGCAGCCAAGATGGACAGGGTTCTAATGAAAAACTGTTTTTT
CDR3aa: CASSQDGQGSNEKLFF

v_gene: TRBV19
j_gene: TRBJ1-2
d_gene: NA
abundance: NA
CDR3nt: TGTGCCAGTACCTGGTCGAGTGGCTATGGCTACACCTTC
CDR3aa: CASTWSSGYGYTF

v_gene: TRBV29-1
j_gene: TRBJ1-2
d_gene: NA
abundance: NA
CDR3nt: TGCAGCGTTGCTGCGGCAACCTATGGCTACACCTTC
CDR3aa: CSVAAATYGYTF

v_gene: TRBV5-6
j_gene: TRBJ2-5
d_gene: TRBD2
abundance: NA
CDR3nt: TGTGCCAGCAGCTTGGTTTCCCTAGCGGGAGGGGCAGAGACCCAGTACTTC
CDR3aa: CASSLVSLAGGAETQYF

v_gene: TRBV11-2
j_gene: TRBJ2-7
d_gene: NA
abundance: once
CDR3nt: TGTGCCAGCAGCGGCAGGGGAGTAAGCGAGCAGTACTTC
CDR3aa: CASSGRGVSEQYF

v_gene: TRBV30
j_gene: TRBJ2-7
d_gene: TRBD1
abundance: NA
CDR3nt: TGTGCCTGGGACAGGGAACGTACCTACGAGCAGTACTTC
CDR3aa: CAWDRERTYEQYF

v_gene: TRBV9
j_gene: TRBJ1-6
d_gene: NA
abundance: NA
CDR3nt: TGTGCCAGCAGCGTAGGAGGCCCGGCCAATAATTCACCCCTCCACTTT
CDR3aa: CASSVGGPANNSPLHF

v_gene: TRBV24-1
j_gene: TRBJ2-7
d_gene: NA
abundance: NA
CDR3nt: TGTGCCACCAGTGGGGGCCCCTCCTACGAGCAGTACTTC
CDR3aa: CATSGGPSYEQYF

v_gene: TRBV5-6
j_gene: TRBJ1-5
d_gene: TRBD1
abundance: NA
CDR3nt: TGTGCCAGCAGCTATCGGGACAGGGAGGAACAGCCCCAGCATTTT
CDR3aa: CASSYRDREEQPQHF

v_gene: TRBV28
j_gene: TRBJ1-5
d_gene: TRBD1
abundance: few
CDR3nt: TGTGCCAGCAGTCCCCTCGGGACAGGGAACAATCAGCCCCAGCATTTT
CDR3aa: CASSPLGTGNNQPQHF

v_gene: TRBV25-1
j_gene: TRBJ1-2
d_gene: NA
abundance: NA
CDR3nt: TGTGCCAGCAGTGAATCCTTTGGCTACACCTTC
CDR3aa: CASSESFGYTF

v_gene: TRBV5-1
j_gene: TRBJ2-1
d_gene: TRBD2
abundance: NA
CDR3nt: TGCGCCAGCAGCTTGGGGTTAGCGGGGGCCTACAATGAGCAGTTCTTC
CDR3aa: CASSLGLAGAYNEQFF

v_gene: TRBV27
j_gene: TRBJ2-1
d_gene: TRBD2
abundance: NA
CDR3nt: TGTGCCAGCAGTTCTAGCGGGAGGTCCCCGAGGGAGCAGTTCTTC
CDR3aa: CASSSSGRSPREQFF

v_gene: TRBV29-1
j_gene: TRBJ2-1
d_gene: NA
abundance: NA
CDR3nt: TGCAGCGTTAACCCTTCTGCGCTGAGCTCCTACAATGAGCAGTTCTTC
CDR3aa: CSVNPSALSSYNEQFF

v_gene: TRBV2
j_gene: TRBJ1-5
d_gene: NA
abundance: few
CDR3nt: TGTGCCAGCAGCCTCGAGTCCCCTCAGCCCCAGCATTTT
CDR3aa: CASSLESPQPQHF

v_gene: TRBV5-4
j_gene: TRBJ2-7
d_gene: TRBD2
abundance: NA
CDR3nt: TGTGCCAGCAGTATCGGACTAGATGATACCTACGAGCAGTACTTC
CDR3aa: CASSIGLDDTYEQYF

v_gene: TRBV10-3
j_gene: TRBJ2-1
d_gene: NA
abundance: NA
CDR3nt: TGTGCCATCTCCATAGCGGTGAGCTCCTACAATGAGCAGTTCTTC
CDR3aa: CAISIAVSSYNEQFF

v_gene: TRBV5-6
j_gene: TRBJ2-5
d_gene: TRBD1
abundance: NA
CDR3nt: TGTGCCAGCAGCGTGACCGGGACAGGGGGCCCCCAAGAGACCCAGTACTTC
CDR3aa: CASSVTGTGGPQETQYF

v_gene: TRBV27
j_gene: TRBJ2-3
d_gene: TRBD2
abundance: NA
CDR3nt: TGTGCCAGCAGTCGGACTAGCGAAAGTACTAGCACAGATACGCAGTATTTT
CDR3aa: CASSRTSESTSTDTQYF

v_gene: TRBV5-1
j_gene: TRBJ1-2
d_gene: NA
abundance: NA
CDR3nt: TGCGCCAGCAGCTTTGCTGGACAATCCTATGGCTACACCTTC
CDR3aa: CASSFAGQSYGYTF

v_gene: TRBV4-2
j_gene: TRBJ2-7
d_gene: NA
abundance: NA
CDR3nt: TGTGCCAGCAGCCAAGATCTTGGTGGGGGGGCGTACGAGCAGTACTTC
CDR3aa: CASSQDLGGGAYEQYF

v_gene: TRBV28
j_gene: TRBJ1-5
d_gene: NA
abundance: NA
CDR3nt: TGTGCCAGCAGCACAGGGAATAGCAATCAGCCCCAGCATTTT
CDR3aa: CASSTGNSNQPQHF

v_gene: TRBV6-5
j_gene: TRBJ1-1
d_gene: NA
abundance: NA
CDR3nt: TGTGCCAGCACCAATCCAGAGGCGCGGCGAGCTTTCTTT
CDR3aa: CASTNPEARRAFF

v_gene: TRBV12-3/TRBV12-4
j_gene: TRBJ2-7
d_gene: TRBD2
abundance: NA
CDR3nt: TGTGCCAGCACCACGCGCGGGGGTGCCGAGCAGTACTTC
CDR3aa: CASTTRGGAEQYF